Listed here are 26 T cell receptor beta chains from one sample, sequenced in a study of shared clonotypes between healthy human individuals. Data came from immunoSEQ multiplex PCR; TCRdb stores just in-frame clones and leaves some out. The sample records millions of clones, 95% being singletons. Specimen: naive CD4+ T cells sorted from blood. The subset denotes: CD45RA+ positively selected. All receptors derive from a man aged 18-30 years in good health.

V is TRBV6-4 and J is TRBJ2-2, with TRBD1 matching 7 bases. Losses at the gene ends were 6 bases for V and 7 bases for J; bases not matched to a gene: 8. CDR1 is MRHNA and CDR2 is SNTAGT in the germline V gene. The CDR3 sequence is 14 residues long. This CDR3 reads CASSLGQAGGELFF. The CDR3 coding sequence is TGTGCCAGCAGCCTTGGACAGGCGGGCGGGGAGCTGTTTTTT.

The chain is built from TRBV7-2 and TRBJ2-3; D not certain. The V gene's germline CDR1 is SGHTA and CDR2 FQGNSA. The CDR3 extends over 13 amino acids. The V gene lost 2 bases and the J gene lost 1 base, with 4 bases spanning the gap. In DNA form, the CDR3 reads TGTGCCAGCAGCTTATGGCGCACAGATACGCAGTATTTT. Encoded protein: CASSLWRTDTQYF. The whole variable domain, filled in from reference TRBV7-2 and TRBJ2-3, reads GAGVSQSPSNKVTEKGKDVELRCDPISGHTALYWYRQSLGQGLEFLIYFQGNSAPDKSGLPSDRFSAERTGGSVSTLTIQRTQQEDSAVYLCASSLWRTDTQYFGPGTRLTVL.

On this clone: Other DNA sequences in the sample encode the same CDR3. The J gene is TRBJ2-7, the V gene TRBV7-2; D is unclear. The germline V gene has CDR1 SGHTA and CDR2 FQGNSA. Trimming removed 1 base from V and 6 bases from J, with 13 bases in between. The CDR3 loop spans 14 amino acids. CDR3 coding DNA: TGTGCCAGCAGCTTAGAGGGCGCGTCGGGCGAGCAGTACTTC. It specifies CASSLEGASGEQYF.

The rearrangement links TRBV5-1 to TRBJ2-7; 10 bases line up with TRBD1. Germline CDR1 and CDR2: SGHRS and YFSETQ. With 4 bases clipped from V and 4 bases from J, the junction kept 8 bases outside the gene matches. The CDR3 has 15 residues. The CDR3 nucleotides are TGCGCCAGCAGCCCCGGGGGGACAGGGGTTTACGAGCAGTACTTC. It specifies CASSPGGTGVYEQYF.

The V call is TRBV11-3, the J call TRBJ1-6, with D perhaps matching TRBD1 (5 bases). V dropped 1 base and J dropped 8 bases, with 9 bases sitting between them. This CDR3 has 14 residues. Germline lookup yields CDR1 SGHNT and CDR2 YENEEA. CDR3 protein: CASSLGGAYSPLHF. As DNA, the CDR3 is TGTGCCAGCAGCTTAGGGGGCGCCTATTCACCCCTCCACTTT.

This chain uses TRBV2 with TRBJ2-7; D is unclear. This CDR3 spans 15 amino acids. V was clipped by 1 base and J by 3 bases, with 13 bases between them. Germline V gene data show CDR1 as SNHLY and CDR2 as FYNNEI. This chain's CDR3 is CASSEGWAKGYEQYF. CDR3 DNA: TGTGCCAGCAGTGAAGGATGGGCCAAGGGCTACGAGCAGTACTTC. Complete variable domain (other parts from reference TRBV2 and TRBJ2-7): EPEVTQTPSHQVTQMGQEVILRCVPISNHLYFYWYRQILGQKVEFLVSFYNNEISEKSEIFDDQFSVERPDGSNFTLKIRSTKLEDSAMYFCASSEGWAKGYEQYFGPGTRLTVT.

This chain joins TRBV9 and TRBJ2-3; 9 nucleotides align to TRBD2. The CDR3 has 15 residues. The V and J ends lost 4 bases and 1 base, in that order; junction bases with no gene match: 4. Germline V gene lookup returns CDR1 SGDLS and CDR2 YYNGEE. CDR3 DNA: TGTGCCAGCAGCTCCAGACTAGCGGGCACAGATACGCAGTATTTT. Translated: CASSSRLAGTDTQYF. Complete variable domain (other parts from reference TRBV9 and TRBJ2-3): DSGVTQTPKHLITATGQRVTLRCSPRSGDLSVYWYQQSLDQGLQFLIQYYNGEERAKGNILERFSAQQFPDLHSELNLSSLELGDSALYFCASSSRLAGTDTQYFGPGTRLTVL.

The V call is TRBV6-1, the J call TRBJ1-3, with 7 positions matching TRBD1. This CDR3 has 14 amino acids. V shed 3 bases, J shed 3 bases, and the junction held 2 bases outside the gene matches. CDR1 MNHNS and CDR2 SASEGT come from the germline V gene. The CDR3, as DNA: TGTGCCAGCAGTGACCAGGGGGTTGGAAACACCATATATTTT. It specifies CASSDQGVGNTIYF.

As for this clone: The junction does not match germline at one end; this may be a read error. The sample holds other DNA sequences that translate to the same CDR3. CDR3 loop: CASSLAGGYNEQFF. The CDR3 DNA sequence: TGTGCCAGCAGTTTAGCGGGAGGTTACAATGAGCAGTTCTTC. This chain connects TRBV11-2 to TRBJ2-1, with 10 bases lining up with TRBD2. CDR1 SGHAT and CDR2 FQNNGV come from the germline V gene. The CDR3 runs to 14 residues.

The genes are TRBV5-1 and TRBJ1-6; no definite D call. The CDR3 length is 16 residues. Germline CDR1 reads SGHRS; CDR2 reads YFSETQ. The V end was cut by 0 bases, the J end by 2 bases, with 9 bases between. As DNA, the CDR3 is TGCGCCAGCAGCTTGGCCTTGCAGACCTATAATTCACCCCTCCACTTT. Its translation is CASSLALQTYNSPLHF.

CDR3 sequence: CASSYARAGIQYF. CDR3 sequence (DNA): TGTGCCAGCAGTTACGCCAGGGCAGGCATTCAGTACTTC. The V call is TRBV6-5, the J call TRBJ2-4, with TRBD1 as a possible D gene (5 bases). CDR3 length equals 13 residues. Trimming removed 2 bases from V and 9 bases from J, with 11 bases in between. Germline V CDR1 and CDR2: MNHEY, SVGAGI.

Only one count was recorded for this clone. The CDR3 nucleotides read TGTGCCAGCACCTTACCTGGCAGGTGGCCCTACGAGCAGTACTTC. This sequence encodes CASTLPGRWPYEQYF. V usage is TRBV6-5 and J usage is TRBJ2-7, with D unresolved. The CDR3 runs to 15 residues. Germline V CDR1 and CDR2: MNHEY, SVGAGI. Trimming shortened V by 7 bases and J by 2 bases, and 18 bases separated the two germline ends.

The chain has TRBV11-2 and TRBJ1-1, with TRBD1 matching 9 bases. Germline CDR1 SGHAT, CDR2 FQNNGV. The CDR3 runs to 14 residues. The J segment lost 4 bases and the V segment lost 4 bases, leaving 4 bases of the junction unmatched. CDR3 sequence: CASSSRTGVTEAFF. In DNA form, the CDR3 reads TGTGCCAGCAGCTCCCGGACAGGGGTCACTGAAGCTTTCTTT.

The CDR3 is CASSEIRSGNTEAFF. The CDR3 DNA reads TGTGCCAGCAGTGAGATTAGGTCGGGGAACACTGAAGCTTTCTTT. The gene calls are TRBV6-1 and TRBJ1-1; unclear D gene. The CDR3 totals 15 residues. Germline CDR1 is MNHNS and CDR2 is SASEGT. The germline V and J ends were trimmed by 3 bases and 1 base, with 12 bases remaining between them.

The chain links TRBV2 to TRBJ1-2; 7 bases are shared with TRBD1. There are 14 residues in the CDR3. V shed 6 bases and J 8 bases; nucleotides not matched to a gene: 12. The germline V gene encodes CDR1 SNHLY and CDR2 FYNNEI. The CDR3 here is CASSAKGASGGYTF. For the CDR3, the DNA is TGTGCCAGCAGCGCCAAGGGGGCATCGGGAGGCTACACCTTC.

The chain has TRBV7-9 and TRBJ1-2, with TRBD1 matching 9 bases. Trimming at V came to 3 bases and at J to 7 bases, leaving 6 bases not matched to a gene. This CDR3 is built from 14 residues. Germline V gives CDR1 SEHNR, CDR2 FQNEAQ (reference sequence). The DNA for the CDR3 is TGTGCCAGCAGCTTCGGACAGGGGCCCGCTGGCTACACCTTC. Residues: CASSFGQGPAGYTF. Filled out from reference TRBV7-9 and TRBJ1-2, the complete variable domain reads DTGVSQNPRHKITKRGQNVTFRCDPISEHNRLYWYRQTLGQGPEFLTYFQNEAQLEKSRLLSDRFSAERPKGSFSTLEIQRTEQGDSAMYLCASSFGQGPAGYTFGSGTRLTVV.

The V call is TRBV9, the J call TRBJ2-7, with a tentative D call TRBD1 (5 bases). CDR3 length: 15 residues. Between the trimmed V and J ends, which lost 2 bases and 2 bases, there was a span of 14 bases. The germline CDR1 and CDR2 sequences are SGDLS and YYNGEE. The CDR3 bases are TGTGCCAGCAGCGTTGCCGGACACGGAGCCTACGAGCAGTACTTC. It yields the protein CASSVAGHGAYEQYF. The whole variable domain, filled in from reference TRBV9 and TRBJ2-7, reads DSGVTQTPKHLITATGQRVTLRCSPRSGDLSVYWYQQSLDQGLQFLIQYYNGEERAKGNILERFSAQQFPDLHSELNLSSLELGDSALYFCASSVAGHGAYEQYFGPGTRLTVT.

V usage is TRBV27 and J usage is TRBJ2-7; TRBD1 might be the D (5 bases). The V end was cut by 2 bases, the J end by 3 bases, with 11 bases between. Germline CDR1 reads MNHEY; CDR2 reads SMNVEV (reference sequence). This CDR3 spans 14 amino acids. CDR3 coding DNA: TGTGCCAGCAGTTTAGATGGGGCTTACTACGAGCAGTACTTC. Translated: CASSLDGAYYEQYF.

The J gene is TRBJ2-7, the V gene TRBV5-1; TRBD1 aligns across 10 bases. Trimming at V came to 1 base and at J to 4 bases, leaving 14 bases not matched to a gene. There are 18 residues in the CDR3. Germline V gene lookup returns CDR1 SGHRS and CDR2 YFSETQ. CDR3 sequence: CASSLTILGTGDTYEQYF. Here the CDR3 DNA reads TGCGCCAGCAGCTTGACAATCCTTGGGACAGGGGATACTTACGAGCAGTACTTC.

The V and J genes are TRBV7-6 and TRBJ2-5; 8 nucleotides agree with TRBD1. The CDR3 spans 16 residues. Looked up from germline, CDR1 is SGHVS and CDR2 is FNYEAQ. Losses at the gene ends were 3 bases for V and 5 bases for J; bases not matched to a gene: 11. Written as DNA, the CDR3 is TGTGCCAGCAGCTTCCAGGGGGCGCGAGTTTGGGAGACCCAGTACTTC. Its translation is CASSFQGARVWETQYF.

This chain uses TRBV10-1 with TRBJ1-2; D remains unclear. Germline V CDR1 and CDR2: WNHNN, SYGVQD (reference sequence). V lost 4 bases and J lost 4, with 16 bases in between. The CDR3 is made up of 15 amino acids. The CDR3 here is CASSGNRTACYGYTF. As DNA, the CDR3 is TGCGCCAGCAGTGGAAACCGGACGGCGTGCTATGGCTACACCTTC.

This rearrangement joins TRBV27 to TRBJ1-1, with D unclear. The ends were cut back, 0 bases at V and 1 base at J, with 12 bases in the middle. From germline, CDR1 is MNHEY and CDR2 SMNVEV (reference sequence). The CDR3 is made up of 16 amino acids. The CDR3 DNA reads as TGTGCCAGCAGTTTATCGGGGTTCGGTTGGAACACTGAAGCTTTCTTT. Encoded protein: CASSLSGFGWNTEAFF.

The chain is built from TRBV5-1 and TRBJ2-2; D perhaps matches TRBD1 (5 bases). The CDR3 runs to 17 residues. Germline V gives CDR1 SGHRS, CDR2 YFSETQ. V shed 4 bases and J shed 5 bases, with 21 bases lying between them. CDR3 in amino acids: CASSPEMGQGGTGELFF. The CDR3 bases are TGCGCCAGCAGCCCGGAGATGGGTCAGGGTGGAACCGGGGAGCTGTTTTTT.

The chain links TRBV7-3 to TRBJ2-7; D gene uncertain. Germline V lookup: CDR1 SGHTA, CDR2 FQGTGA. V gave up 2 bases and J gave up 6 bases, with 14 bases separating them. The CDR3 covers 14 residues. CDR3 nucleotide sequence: TGTGCCAGCAGCTTAGGATCCCAGCTGGGCGAGCAGTACTTC. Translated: CASSLGSQLGEQYF.

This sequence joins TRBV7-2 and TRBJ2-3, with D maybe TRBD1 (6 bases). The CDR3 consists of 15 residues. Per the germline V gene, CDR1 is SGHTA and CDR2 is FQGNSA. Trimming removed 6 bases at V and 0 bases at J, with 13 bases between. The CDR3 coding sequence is TGTGCCAGCAGTCAACAGGGAGCTAGCACAGATACGCAGTATTTT. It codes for CASSQQGASTDTQYF.

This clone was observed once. The CDR3 sequence: CASSESSLGGEQYF. The CDR3 nucleotides are TGCGCCAGCAGTGAGTCTAGTTTGGGAGGAGAGCAGTACTTC. This chain uses TRBV10-2 with TRBJ2-7, with a weak D call TRBD2 (6 bases). Trimming stripped 0 bases from V and 7 bases from J, with 13 bases between. CDR1 WSHSY and CDR2 SAAADI come from the germline V gene. The CDR3 runs 14 residues.